This T cell receptor beta chain was sequenced in a study of blood T cell repertoires in COVID-19. Study in general: The United States, Italy and Spain provided the acute and convalescent COVID-19 samples.

V trimming: 4 bases; J trimming: 5 bases; junction bases outside the gene matches: 5. The germline gives CDR1 SGHAT, CDR2 FQNNGV. The CDR3 loop spans 15 amino acids. In the study's own analysis: Estimates of nucleated cell counts were drawn from the amplification of reference gene primers. Sequenced by immunoSEQ multiplex PCR; TCRdb stores in-frame clones only, minus some. V and J calls and clone size follow that table, whereas D and trimming were derived from the DNA. The sample has about 360,000 clones, 75% to 90% seen once. The sequencing input was peripheral blood. The chain carries TRBV11-2 and TRBJ2-5, with 12 bases aligning to TRBD2. This receptor was obtained from a woman aged 55 to 70 with COVID-19, enrolled during active disease. CDR3: CASSSLAGGRETQYF. In DNA, the CDR3 is TGTGCCAGCAGCTCCCTAGCGGGGGGGCGTGAGACCCAGTACTTC.